The rows below give T cell receptor beta chains drawn from one sample of a study of blood T cell repertoires in COVID-19. The assay was immunoSEQ multiplex PCR, and TCRdb's table has in-frame clones only and misses some. Of more than 95,000 clones in the sample, around nine tenths were seen once. Sequencing was done on a sample of peripheral blood. These TCRs come from a human donor in a cohort sampled during active COVID-19. The CDR3 runs from the conserved cysteine through the conserved F or W. Each record gives: clone size, J gene, V gene, D gene, CDR3 protein, CDR3 DNA. D genes are given only for firm matches. Size is stated for part of the rows, as once, few or many counts, or as a class when the clone is expanded.

size: once; J: TRBJ2-3; V: TRBV10-1; D: TRBD1; CDR3: CASSYRGTTDTQYF; DNA: TGCGCCAGCAGTTACAGGGGAACCACAGATACGCAGTATTTT
size: -; J: TRBJ2-1; V: TRBV24-1; D: TRBD2; CDR3: CATSDSGGAFYNEQFF; DNA: TGTGCCACCAGTGATTCGGGGGGGGCCTTCTACAATGAGCAGTTCTTC
size: few; J: TRBJ1-2; V: TRBV5-1; D: -; CDR3: CASSLEAGTSGYTF; DNA: TGCGCCAGCAGCTTGGAGGCAGGTACTAGTGGCTACACCTTC
size: -; J: TRBJ1-1; V: TRBV7-9; D: -; CDR3: CASSLAGQPNTEAFF; DNA: TGTGCCAGCAGCTTAGCAGGACAGCCGAACACTGAAGCTTTCTTT
size: -; J: TRBJ2-1; V: TRBV19; D: TRBD2; CDR3: CASSIKEAGGDKNEQFF; DNA: TGTGCCAGTAGTATTAAAGAGGCGGGAGGTGATAAGAATGAGCAGTTCTTC
size: -; J: TRBJ1-2; V: TRBV14; D: -; CDR3: CASSQDIRSYTF; DNA: TGTGCCAGCAGCCAAGATATCAGGAGCTACACCTTC
size: -; J: TRBJ2-5; V: TRBV18; D: TRBD1; CDR3: CASSPISQGAGETQYF; DNA: TGTGCCAGCTCACCAATATCGCAGGGGGCAGGGGAGACCCAGTACTTC
size: -; J: TRBJ2-3; V: TRBV4-2; D: -; CDR3: CASSQDPRGTDTQYF; DNA: TGTGCCAGCAGCCAAGATCCTCGCGGTACAGATACGCAGTATTTT
size: -; J: TRBJ1-1; V: TRBV19; D: -; CDR3: CASRQGLYTEAFF; DNA: TGTGCCAGTAGACAGGGTTTGTACACTGAAGCTTTCTTT
size: -; J: TRBJ2-7; V: TRBV7-2; D: TRBD2; CDR3: CASSLVASGGDLYEQYF; DNA: TGTGCCAGCAGCTTAGTGGCTAGCGGGGGGGATCTCTACGAGCAGTACTTC
size: -; J: TRBJ1-2; V: TRBV7-9; D: -; CDR3: CASSPNTGLHGYTF; DNA: TGTGCCAGCAGCCCGAACACAGGGCTCCATGGCTACACCTTC
size: -; J: TRBJ2-7; V: TRBV6-5; D: TRBD1; CDR3: CASSYLSGQGVYEQYF; DNA: TGTGCCAGCAGTTACCTCTCGGGACAGGGAGTCTACGAGCAGTACTTC
size: -; J: TRBJ2-2; V: TRBV6-2/TRBV6-3; D: -; CDR3: CASSYSGITNTGELFF; DNA: TGTGCCAGCAGTTACTCGGGCATTACGAACACCGGGGAGCTGTTTTTT
size: -; J: TRBJ2-7; V: TRBV2; D: -; CDR3: CASRGGVPNEQYF; DNA: TGTGCCAGCAGGGGCGGGGTCCCGAACGAGCAGTACTTC
size: -; J: TRBJ1-5; V: TRBV27; D: -; CDR3: CASSPRQRNQPQHF; DNA: TGTGCCAGCAGTCCCCGACAGCGCAATCAGCCCCAGCATTTT
size: few; J: TRBJ1-2; V: TRBV18; D: TRBD1; CDR3: CASSPNQGDYGYTF; DNA: TGTGCCAGCTCACCAAACCAGGGGGACTATGGCTACACCTTC
size: -; J: TRBJ1-2; V: TRBV6-5; D: TRBD1; CDR3: CASSYSGDRAPYGYTF; DNA: TGTGCCAGCAGTTACTCAGGGGACAGGGCCCCCTATGGCTACACCTTC
size: few; J: TRBJ2-1; V: TRBV27; D: TRBD2; CDR3: CASSFLIAGGHNEQFF; DNA: TGTGCCAGCAGTTTTTTAATAGCGGGAGGACACAATGAGCAGTTCTTC
size: -; J: TRBJ2-7; V: TRBV2; D: -; CDR3: CASHVERGGYEQYF; DNA: TGTGCCAGCCATGTTGAGAGGGGGGGGTACGAGCAGTACTTC
size: -; J: TRBJ1-5; V: TRBV3-1/TRBV3-2; D: -; CDR3: CASSEFQGSNQPQHF; DNA: TGTGCCAGCAGCGAATTTCAGGGTAGCAATCAGCCCCAGCATTTT
size: -; J: TRBJ1-2; V: TRBV19; D: TRBD1; CDR3: CASSYGQGGYGYTF; DNA: TGTGCCAGTAGCTACGGACAGGGGGGCTATGGCTACACCTTC
size: -; J: TRBJ2-6; V: TRBV5-4; D: -; CDR3: CASSPLQGTGANVLTF; DNA: TGTGCCAGCAGCCCACTACAGGGTACTGGGGCCAACGTCCTGACTTTC
size: -; J: TRBJ1-1; V: TRBV18; D: TRBD1; CDR3: CASSPGTGGTEAFF; DNA: TGTGCCAGCTCCCCCGGGACAGGGGGCACTGAAGCTTTCTTT
size: -; J: TRBJ2-3; V: TRBV11-3; D: TRBD1; CDR3: CASSLGQGPDTQYF; DNA: TGTGCCAGCAGCTTAGGACAGGGGCCAGATACGCAGTATTTT
size: -; J: TRBJ1-1; V: TRBV12-3/TRBV12-4; D: -; CDR3: CASSSGPGTEAFF; DNA: TGTGCCAGCAGTTCGGGTCCGGGCACTGAAGCTTTCTTT
size: -; J: TRBJ1-2; V: TRBV12-3/TRBV12-4; D: -; CDR3: CASSPSFPYGYTF; DNA: TGTGCCAGCAGTCCCAGTTTTCCTTATGGCTACACCTTC
size: -; J: TRBJ2-5; V: TRBV2; D: TRBD2; CDR3: CASSISGGNGETQYF; DNA: TGTGCCAGCAGTATTAGCGGGGGGAATGGTGAGACCCAGTACTTC
size: -; J: TRBJ2-5; V: TRBV5-1; D: TRBD2; CDR3: CASSISGTSGPETQYF; DNA: TGCGCCAGCAGCATTTCCGGGACTAGCGGGCCGGAGACCCAGTACTTC
size: -; J: TRBJ1-2; V: TRBV9; D: -; CDR3: CASRTVGGGYGYTF; DNA: TGTGCCAGCAGGACGGTGGGGGGTGGCTATGGCTACACCTTC
size: -; J: TRBJ1-2; V: TRBV13; D: -; CDR3: CASSLEQAEGYTF; DNA: TGTGCCAGCAGCTTAGAACAGGCGGAGGGCTACACCTTC
size: -; J: TRBJ2-1; V: TRBV11-3; D: TRBD2; CDR3: CASSQGLAAYNEQFF; DNA: TGTGCCAGCAGCCAGGGACTAGCGGCCTACAATGAGCAGTTCTTC
size: -; J: TRBJ2-1; V: TRBV25-1; D: TRBD2; CDR3: CASSEYIGGRRNNEQFF; DNA: TGTGCCAGCAGTGAATATATCGGCGGGAGAAGAAACAATGAGCAGTTCTTC
size: -; J: TRBJ1-6; V: TRBV4-3; D: -; CDR3: CASSQDRGGSSPLHF; DNA: TGCGCCAGCAGCCAAGATCGGGGGGGGAGTTCACCCCTCCACTTT
size: -; J: TRBJ1-2; V: TRBV5-4; D: TRBD1; CDR3: CASSEDRGRIYGYTF; DNA: TGTGCCAGCAGCGAGGACAGGGGGCGAATCTATGGCTACACCTTC
size: -; J: TRBJ1-3; V: TRBV6-5; D: TRBD1; CDR3: CASSSQTGGTIYF; DNA: TGTGCCAGCAGCTCGCAAACAGGGGGCACCATATATTTT
size: -; J: TRBJ2-3; V: TRBV27; D: -; CDR3: CASSLRLATDTQYF; DNA: TGTGCCAGCAGTTTGAGGCTAGCCACAGATACGCAGTATTTT
size: -; J: TRBJ1-2; V: TRBV5-6; D: TRBD1; CDR3: CASSADRGRSANYGYTF; DNA: TGTGCCAGCAGCGCGGACAGGGGGCGGTCGGCTAACTATGGCTACACCTTC
size: -; J: TRBJ2-5; V: TRBV24-1; D: TRBD2; CDR3: CATSDPPGTSGGEVETQYF; DNA: TGTGCCACCAGTGATCCTCCCGGGACTAGCGGGGGTGAAGTGGAGACCCAGTACTTC
size: once; J: TRBJ2-7; V: TRBV27; D: -; CDR3: CASSLSGQGWYEQYF; DNA: TGTGCCAGCAGTTTATCTGGGCAGGGCTGGTACGAGCAGTACTTC
size: -; J: TRBJ1-1; V: TRBV15; D: -; CDR3: CATSRRGGKNTEAFF; DNA: TGTGCCACCAGCAGACGGGGGGGAAAGAACACTGAAGCTTTCTTT
size: -; J: TRBJ2-1; V: TRBV5-1; D: TRBD2; CDR3: CASSPRTSGGYNEQFF; DNA: TGCGCCAGCAGCCCCCGGACTAGCGGGGGCTACAATGAGCAGTTCTTC
size: -; J: TRBJ2-5; V: TRBV21-1; D: -; CDR3: CASSADSYQETQYF; DNA: TGTGCCAGCAGCGCGGATTCGTACCAAGAGACCCAGTACTTC
size: -; J: TRBJ1-1; V: TRBV28; D: TRBD1; CDR3: CASSSSRRQGGTEAFF; DNA: TGTGCCAGCAGTTCGTCTCGTCGACAGGGCGGCACTGAAGCTTTCTTT
size: -; J: TRBJ1-6; V: TRBV7-9; D: TRBD1; CDR3: CASAPPGQGTPLHF; DNA: TGTGCCAGTGCGCCTCCGGGACAGGGGACACCCCTCCACTTT
size: -; J: TRBJ1-2; V: TRBV5-8; D: -; CDR3: CASSLGTSYGYTF; DNA: TGTGCCAGCAGCTTGGGCACTTCTTATGGCTACACCTTC
size: once; J: TRBJ2-1; V: TRBV5-1; D: TRBD1; CDR3: CASSLVSGQGVNEQFF; DNA: TGCGCCAGCAGCTTGGTTTCGGGACAGGGGGTGAACGAGCAGTTCTTC
size: once; J: TRBJ2-3; V: TRBV4-2; D: TRBD2; CDR3: CASSQDWLAGTSTDTQYF; DNA: TGTGCCAGCAGCCAAGATTGGCTAGCGGGGACTAGCACAGATACGCAGTATTTT
size: -; J: TRBJ1-1; V: TRBV19; D: -; CDR3: CASSEAVNTEAFF; DNA: TGTGCCAGTAGCGAGGCAGTGAACACTGAAGCTTTCTTT
size: once; J: TRBJ2-7; V: TRBV15; D: -; CDR3: CATSREGSGLSYEQYF; DNA: TGTGCCACCAGCAGAGAAGGAAGCGGCCTCTCCTACGAGCAGTACTTC
size: -; J: TRBJ1-1; V: TRBV25-1; D: TRBD1; CDR3: CASSEVPGGHTEAFF; DNA: TGTGCCAGCAGTGAAGTCCCAGGGGGCCACACTGAAGCTTTCTTT
size: -; J: TRBJ2-2; V: TRBV7-2; D: -; CDR3: CASSPRRVAKEELFF; DNA: TGTGCCAGCAGCCCCCGTAGGGTAGCGAAGGAGGAGCTGTTTTTT
size: -; J: TRBJ1-1; V: TRBV7-6; D: -; CDR3: CASSLSSAYTEAFF; DNA: TGTGCCAGCAGCTTATCCAGTGCCTACACTGAAGCTTTCTTT
size: -; J: TRBJ1-2; V: TRBV28; D: TRBD1; CDR3: CASSHLDRVLGGYGYTF; DNA: TGTGCCAGCAGTCATCTGGACAGGGTGTTGGGAGGTTATGGCTACACCTTC
size: -; J: TRBJ1-4; V: TRBV6-2/TRBV6-3; D: -; CDR3: CASSYGRQSTEKLFF; DNA: TGTGCCAGCAGTTACGGACGACAGTCAACAGAAAAACTGTTTTTT